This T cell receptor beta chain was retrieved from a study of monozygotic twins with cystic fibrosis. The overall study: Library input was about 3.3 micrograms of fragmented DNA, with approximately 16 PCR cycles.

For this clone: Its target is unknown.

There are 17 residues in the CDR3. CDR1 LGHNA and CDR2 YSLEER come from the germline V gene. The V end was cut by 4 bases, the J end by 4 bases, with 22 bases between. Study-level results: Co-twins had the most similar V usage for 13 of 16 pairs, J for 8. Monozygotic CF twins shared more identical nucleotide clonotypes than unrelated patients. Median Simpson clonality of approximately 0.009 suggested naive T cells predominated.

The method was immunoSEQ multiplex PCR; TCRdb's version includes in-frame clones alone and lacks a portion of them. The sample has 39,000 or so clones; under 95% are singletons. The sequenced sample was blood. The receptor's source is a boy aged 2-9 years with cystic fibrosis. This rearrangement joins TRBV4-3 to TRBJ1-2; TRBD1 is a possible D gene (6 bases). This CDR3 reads CASSPRLVTDSLYGYTF. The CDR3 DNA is TGCGCCAGCAGCCCAAGATTGGTAACGGACAGCCTCTATGGCTACACCTTC.